This T cell receptor (beta chain) is drawn from a study of cytomegalovirus exposure and HLA in healthy donors. The PCR used 60 Vbeta and 13 Jbeta primers. Libraries were prepared by immunoSEQ multiplex PCR; TCRdb keeps only in-frame clonotypes and omits some of them. This sample has about 130,000 clones, with approximately 80% found just once. This clone occurred a few times. Germline V lookup: CDR1 MNHNS, CDR2 SASEGT. This CDR3 has 11 residues. Trimming shortened V by 1 base and J by 10 bases, and 7 bases separated the two germline ends. Material: PBMCs. This clonotype originated in a girl aged 2 to 10 in good health and CMV-seronegative. This chain connects TRBV6-1 to TRBJ1-1; no firm D call. The CDR3 loop reads CASSEGSLAFF. The CDR3 DNA is TGTGCCAGCAGTGAAGGTTCGTTAGCTTTCTTT.